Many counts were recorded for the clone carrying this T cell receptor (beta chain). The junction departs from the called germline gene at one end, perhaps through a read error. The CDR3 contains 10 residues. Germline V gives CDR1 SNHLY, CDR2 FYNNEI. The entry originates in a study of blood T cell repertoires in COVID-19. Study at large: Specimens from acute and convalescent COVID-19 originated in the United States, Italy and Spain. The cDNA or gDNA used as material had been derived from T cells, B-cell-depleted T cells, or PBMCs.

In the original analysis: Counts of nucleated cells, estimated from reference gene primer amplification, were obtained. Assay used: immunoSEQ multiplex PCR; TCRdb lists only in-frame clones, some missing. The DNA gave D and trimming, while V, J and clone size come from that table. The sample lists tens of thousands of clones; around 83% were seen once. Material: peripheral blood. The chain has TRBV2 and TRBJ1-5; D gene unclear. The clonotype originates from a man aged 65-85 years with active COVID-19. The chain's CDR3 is CASGKQPQHF. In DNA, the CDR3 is TGTGCCAGCGGCAAACAGCCCCAGCATTTT.